The 18 T cell receptor beta chains below were found in one sample sequenced in a study of blood T cell repertoires in COVID-19. The data were produced by immunoSEQ multiplex PCR, yet TCRdb's version contains in-frame clones alone and is incomplete. The sample carries fewer than 250,000 clones, almost 85% recorded once. Sequencing was done on a sample of PBMCs or T cells enriched from blood (not recorded which). Receptors originate from a woman in her forties or fifties with acute COVID-19.

The rearrangement links TRBV10-3 to TRBJ1-1, with 7 nucleotides matching TRBD1. The CDR3 loop spans 16 amino acids. CDR1 is ENHRY and CDR2 is SYGVKD in the germline V gene. The J segment lost 5 bases and the V segment lost 0 bases, leaving 9 bases of the junction unmatched. Here the CDR3 DNA reads TGTGCCATCAGTGAGTCGACGAGGGGGCGCCTGACTGAAGCTTTCTTT. It yields the protein CAISESTRGRLTEAFF.

This clone was detected only a few times. CDR3 region: CASRIGGKSEKLFF. Written as DNA, the CDR3 is TGTGCCAGTAGGATCGGAGGGAAAAGTGAAAAACTGTTTTTT. J is TRBJ1-4 and V is TRBV19; no firm D call. Deletions cut 6 bases from V and 7 bases from J, with 15 bases between. CDR1 and CDR2 (germline): LNHDA, SQIVND (reference sequence). The CDR3 loop spans 14 amino acids.

The chain joins TRBV6-1 to TRBJ1-2; D might be TRBD1 (6 bases). Trimming pared 0 bases from V and 4 bases from J, leaving 12 bases between. CDR1 and CDR2 (germline): MNHNS, SASEGT. This CDR3 spans 15 amino acids. CDR3 sequence: CASSEAAGQPYGYTF. CDR3 nucleotide sequence: TGTGCCAGCAGTGAAGCGGCAGGACAGCCCTATGGCTACACCTTC.

The rearrangement joins TRBV5-1 to TRBJ1-2, with no clear D. The V end lost 6 bases, the J end lost 3 bases, and 12 bases lay between the germline ends. The V gene's germline CDR1 is SGHRS and CDR2 YFSETQ. This CDR3 region has 13 residues. CDR3 coding DNA: TGCGCCAGCACTATAGGGAGCGACTATGGCTACACCTTC. It encodes CASTIGSDYGYTF. Full variable domain (remainder filled in from reference TRBV5-1 and TRBJ1-2): KAGVTQTPRYLIKTRGQQVTLSCSPISGHRSVSWYQQTPGQGLQFLFEYFSETQRNKGNFPGRFSGRQFSNSRSEMNVSTLELGDSALYLCASTIGSDYGYTFGSGTRLTVV.

The chain joins TRBV30 to TRBJ1-4, with 12 bases that match TRBD1. This CDR3 spans 15 amino acids. After removal of 3 bases from V and 7 bases from J, the junction contained 6 bases not matched to a gene. The germline gives CDR1 GTSNPN, CDR2 SVGIG (reference sequence). Here the CDR3 DNA reads TGTGCCTGGAGATCAGGGACAGGGGGCCGTGAAAAACTGTTTTTT. Its protein product is CAWRSGTGGREKLFF.

This clone was recorded only once. The chain combines TRBV10-2 with TRBJ1-2; D ambiguous. This CDR3 is built from 15 residues. The germline V gene encodes CDR1 WSHSY and CDR2 SAAADI. The ends were cut back, 4 bases at V and 3 bases at J, with 15 bases in the middle. Here the CDR3 reads CASSGPNTGDYGYTF. The CDR3 bases are TGCGCCAGCAGTGGCCCAAATACCGGGGACTATGGCTACACCTTC.

Only a few counts were recorded for this clone. CDR3 DNA sequence: TGTGCCTGGGGAAGGGGACAGTCATTCCATCAGCCCCAGCATTTT. As protein: CAWGRGQSFHQPQHF. The V call is TRBV30, the J call TRBJ1-5; 7 nucleotides match TRBD1. Germline CDR1 is GTSNPN and CDR2 is SVGIG (reference sequence). CDR3 size: 15 residues. Trimming took 5 bases from V and 5 from J; bases not matched to a gene: 12.

This clone was detected once. This chain connects TRBV18 to TRBJ1-2; tentative D call: TRBD1 (6 bases). V was pared by 3 bases and J by 6 bases, with 8 bases between. This CDR3 region has 12 residues. Germline V gene lookup returns CDR1 KGHSH and CDR2 LQKENI. The CDR3 bases are TGTGCCAGCTCACCCGGGACACATGGCTACACCTTC. Its protein product is CASSPGTHGYTF.

The chain is built from TRBV27 and TRBJ1-1; maybe TRBD1 (5 bases). CDR1 MNHEY and CDR2 SMNVEV come from the germline V gene (reference sequence). V gave up 0 bases and J gave up 0 bases, with 11 bases separating them. This CDR3 contains 16 residues. CDR3: CASSLSAGGLNTEAFF. CDR3 DNA sequence: TGTGCCAGCAGTTTATCGGCCGGGGGTTTGAACACTGAAGCTTTCTTT.

The chain joins TRBV7-8 to TRBJ1-2, with 8 bases matching TRBD1. This CDR3 spans 14 amino acids. Germline values: CDR1 SGHVS, CDR2 FQNEAQ. The V gene end was trimmed by 7 bases and the J gene end by 5 bases; junction bases not matched to a gene: 9. CDR3 nucleotides: TGTGCCAGCAATCCGGACAGGGCGGGATATGGCTACACCTTC. Translation gives CASNPDRAGYGYTF.

In DNA, the CDR3 is TGTGCCTGGAGGGGCGGAGGACAGGGGCCCTCCAATCAGCCCCAGCATTTT. This encodes CAWRGGGQGPSNQPQHF. The chain employs TRBV30 and TRBJ1-5; the match to TRBD1 covers 9 bases. Germline V gene sequence: CDR1 GTSNPN, CDR2 SVGIG (reference sequence). This CDR3 spans 17 amino acids. Trimming removed 3 bases from V and 3 bases from J; junction bases left unmatched: 12.

This clone appeared a few times. This rearrangement joins TRBV19 to TRBJ2-3; 10 bases agree with TRBD1. The V segment lost 6 bases and the J segment 3 bases; nucleotides outside the gene matches: 6. Germline CDR1 and CDR2: LNHDA and SQIVND (reference sequence). CDR3 length: 15 residues. For the CDR3, the DNA is TGTGCCAGTAGCTCGACAGGGGGCAGGACAGATACGCAGTATTTT. This translates into CASSSTGGRTDTQYF.

V gene TRBV10-1 combines with J gene TRBJ2-7; tentative D call: TRBD1 (6 bases). The CDR3 consists of 14 residues. The ends were cut back, 2 bases at V and 5 bases at J, with 13 bases in the middle. Germline CDR1 and CDR2: WNHNN and SYGVQD (reference sequence). CDR3 DNA sequence: TGCGCCAGCAGTGAGCGGCAGGGGATAGACGAGCAGTACTTC. Its protein product is CASSERQGIDEQYF.

The chain joins TRBV19 to TRBJ2-7; the match to TRBD1 covers 7 bases. Looked up from germline, CDR1 is LNHDA and CDR2 is SQIVND (reference sequence). The junction had 9 bases not matched to a gene; V was cut back by 1 base and J by 0 bases. The CDR3 runs 17 residues. Here the CDR3 DNA reads TGTGCCAGTAGTATAGCACAGGGGCAGGCGGCCTCCTACGAGCAGTACTTC. Translation gives CASSIAQGQAASYEQYF. The complete variable domain, with remaining parts taken from reference TRBV19 and TRBJ2-7, reads DGGITQSPKYLFRKEGQNVTLSCEQNLNHDAMYWYRQDPGQGLRLIYYSQIVNDFQKGDIAEGYSVSREKKESFPLTVTSAQKNPTAFYLCASSIAQGQAASYEQYFGPGTRLTVT.

This sequence joins TRBV5-6 and TRBJ1-2, with D possibly being TRBD1 (5 bases). The CDR3 covers 12 residues. Germline CDR1 reads SGHDT; CDR2 reads YYEEEE. V lost 3 bases and J lost 7, with 10 bases in between. CDR3 DNA sequence: TGTGCCAGCAGCTACCTGGACACTGGCTACACCTTC. Translating gives CASSYLDTGYTF.

This chain joins TRBV7-9 and TRBJ1-4; 8 nucleotides align to TRBD1. Germline CDR1 reads SEHNR; CDR2 reads FQNEAQ (reference sequence). The CDR3 is 14 amino acids. The junction had 4 bases not matched to a gene; V was cut back by 4 bases and J by 6 bases. The CDR3 region is CASSSRGLDEKLFF. CDR3 nucleotides: TGTGCCAGCAGCTCCAGGGGGCTCGATGAAAAACTGTTTTTT.

J is TRBJ1-1 and V is TRBV30; possibly TRBD1 for D (6 bases). V dropped 2 bases and J dropped 10 bases, with 11 bases sitting between them. CDR1 and CDR2 from the germline V gene are GTSNPN and SVGIG (reference sequence). The CDR3 length is 11 residues. The CDR3 nucleotides read TGTGCCTGGAGTCCCACAGGGCTAGCTTTCTTT. This translates into CAWSPTGLAFF.

V gene TRBV4-1 combines with J gene TRBJ1-6; TRBD1 is a possible D gene (5 bases). Trimming shortened V by 0 bases and J by 7 bases, and 13 bases separated the two germline ends. The length of the CDR3 is 16 residues. Germline V gene lookup returns CDR1 MGHRA and CDR2 YSYEKL. The DNA for the CDR3 is TGCGCCAGCAGCCAAGAGATGGGCCAGGGCAATTCACCCCTCCACTTT. Protein sequence: CASSQEMGQGNSPLHF.